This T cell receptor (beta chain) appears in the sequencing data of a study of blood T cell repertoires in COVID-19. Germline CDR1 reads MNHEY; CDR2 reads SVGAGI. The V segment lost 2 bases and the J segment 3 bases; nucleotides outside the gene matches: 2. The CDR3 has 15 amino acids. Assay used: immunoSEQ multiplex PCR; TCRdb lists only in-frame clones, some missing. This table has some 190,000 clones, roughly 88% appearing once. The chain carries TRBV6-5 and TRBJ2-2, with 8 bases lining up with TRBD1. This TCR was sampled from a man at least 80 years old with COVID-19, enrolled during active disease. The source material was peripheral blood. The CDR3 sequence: CASSYRTGYTGELFF. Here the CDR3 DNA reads TGTGCCAGCAGTTACCGGACAGGGTACACCGGGGAGCTGTTTTTT.